This passage covers 31 T cell receptor beta chains from one sample sequenced in a study of blood T cell repertoires in COVID-19. Using immunoSEQ multiplex PCR, the repertoire was profiled, and TCRdb retains in-frame clones only, with some absent. This sample carries around 250,000 clones, around four fifths of them seen once, and the ten largest clones take over 4.5%. The sequenced sample consisted of peripheral blood. The receptors derive from a man aged 55-75 years who had recovered from COVID-19.

This rearrangement joins TRBV28 to TRBJ2-2, with D perhaps TRBD2 (7 bases). CDR3 length equals 16 residues. Germline-derived CDR1 and CDR2 are MDHEN and SYDVKM. Trimming removed 6 bases from V and 4 bases from J, with 18 bases in between. The CDR3 here is CASRPEGGVGTGELFF. CDR3 DNA: TGTGCCAGCAGACCCGAAGGGGGGGTTGGCACCGGGGAGCTGTTTTTT.

The chain joins TRBV6-1 to TRBJ2-7, with D perhaps matching TRBD1 (5 bases). V shed 0 bases and J shed 11 bases, with 17 bases lying between them. The germline V gene encodes CDR1 MNHNS and CDR2 SASEGT. The CDR3 contains 14 residues. The CDR3 region has the DNA TGTGCCAGCAGTGAAGCGTTAAGGGGCTCGCCGGAGTACTTC. It encodes CASSEALRGSPEYF.

The V and J genes are TRBV7-2 and TRBJ2-2; 11 bases fit TRBD2. Germline CDR1 and CDR2: SGHTA and FQGNSA. The V gene end was trimmed by 6 bases and the J gene end by 6 bases; junction bases not matched to a gene: 6. The CDR3 sequence is 15 residues long. CDR3 coding DNA: TGTGCCAGCAGACAACCGGGACTAGCGGCCGGGGAGCTGTTTTTT. The encoded protein is CASRQPGLAAGELFF. Combining the CDR3 with reference TRBV7-2 and TRBJ2-2 gives the whole variable domain GAGVSQSPSNKVTEKGKDVELRCDPISGHTALYWYRQSLGQGLEFLIYFQGNSAPDKSGLPSDRFSAERTGGSVSTLTIQRTQQEDSAVYLCASRQPGLAAGELFFGEGSRLTVL.

This sequence joins TRBV5-8 and TRBJ2-5; TRBD2 is a possible D gene (7 bases). The CDR3 runs 16 residues. The V and J ends lost 6 bases and 4 bases respectively, with 22 bases between them. CDR1 and CDR2 from the germline V gene are SGHTS and YDEGEE. The CDR3 sequence is CASTGRGAGVRETQYF. The CDR3 nucleotides read TGTGCCAGCACCGGAAGGGGGGCGGGAGTGAGAGAGACCCAGTACTTC. The full variable domain, completed using reference TRBV5-8 and TRBJ2-5, is EAGVTQSPTHLIKTRGQQATLRCSPISGHTSVYWYQQALGLGLQFLLWYDEGEERNRGNFPPRFSGRQFPNYSSELNVNALELEDSALYLCASTGRGAGVRETQYFGPGTRLLVL.

The chain employs TRBV14 and TRBJ2-7; no firm D call. Deletions cut 0 bases from V and 5 bases from J, with 14 bases between. The germline V gene has CDR1 SGHDN and CDR2 FVKESK. This CDR3 has 15 residues. This chain's CDR3 is CASSQEGFGFHEQYF. The CDR3 nucleotides read TGTGCCAGCAGCCAAGAAGGTTTCGGGTTCCACGAGCAGTACTTC. Filled out from reference TRBV14 and TRBJ2-7, the complete variable domain reads EAGVTQFPSHSVIEKGQTVTLRCDPISGHDNLYWYRRVMGKEIKFLLHFVKESKQDESGMPNNRFLAERTGGTYSTLKVQPAELEDSGVYFCASSQEGFGFHEQYFGPGTRLTVT.

The chain joins TRBV7-9 to TRBJ1-3; perhaps TRBD1 as D (6 bases). The V and J ends lost 6 bases and 0 bases respectively, with 6 bases between them. This CDR3 region has 13 residues. In germline, CDR1 is SEHNR, CDR2 FQNEAQ (reference sequence). CDR3: CASRGGSGNTIYF. CDR3 nucleotide sequence: TGTGCCAGCAGAGGGGGCTCTGGAAACACCATATATTTT. Combining the CDR3 with reference TRBV7-9 and TRBJ1-3 gives the whole variable domain DTGVSQNPRHKITKRGQNVTFRCDPISEHNRLYWYRQTLGQGPEFLTYFQNEAQLEKSRLLSDRFSAERPKGSFSTLEIQRTEQGDSAMYLCASRGGSGNTIYFGEGSWLTVV.

The rearrangement uses TRBV20-1 and TRBJ2-4; D gene ambiguous. The CDR3 totals 14 residues. CDR1 is DFQATT, CDR2 SNEGSKA, per germline (reference sequence). Trimming took 3 bases from V and 3 from J, leaving 12 bases between them. CDR3 bases: TGCAGTGCTAGTGGTAGACTGGTCAAAAACATTCAGTACTTC. It specifies CSASGRLVKNIQYF.

The rearrangement uses TRBV29-1 and TRBJ1-1; D might be TRBD1 (5 bases). The V and J ends lost 4 bases and 1 base respectively, with 7 bases between them. This CDR3 comprises 12 residues. The germline CDR1 and CDR2 sequences are SQVTM and ANQGSEA. CDR3 nucleotides: TGCAGCGTTGCCGGGGGGAACACTGAAGCTTTCTTT. It translates to CSVAGGNTEAFF.

J is TRBJ1-4 and V is TRBV6-5; possibly TRBD1 for D (5 bases). Trimming stripped 5 bases from V and 4 bases from J, with 8 bases between. The germline CDR1 and CDR2 sequences are MNHEY and SVGAGI. This CDR3 contains 13 residues. CDR3 nucleotide sequence: TGTGCCAGCAGTAACAGGAATAATGAAAAACTGTTTTTT. Encoded protein: CASSNRNNEKLFF.

This sequence joins TRBV7-9 and TRBJ1-6; D gene uncertain. Germline V gene data show CDR1 as SEHNR and CDR2 as FQNEAQ (reference sequence). Trimming took 1 base from V and 8 from J, leaving 9 bases between them. The CDR3 is 14 amino acids. The CDR3 region is CASSLGHSYSPLHF. The CDR3 nucleotides are TGTGCCAGCAGCTTAGGACATTCATATTCACCCCTCCACTTT.

A single count supports this clone. V gene TRBV12-3 or TRBV12-4 combines with J gene TRBJ2-1; 7 nucleotides agree with TRBD2. This CDR3 has 12 amino acids. V lost 8 bases, J lost 10 bases, and 8 bases stayed unmatched. The CDR3 region is CASRSPGLEQFF. The DNA of the CDR3 is TGTGCCAGCCGCTCCCCGGGACTAGAGCAGTTCTTC.

This clone was seen more than once but under ten times. The V call is TRBV11-2, the J call TRBJ2-7; 10 nucleotides align to TRBD2. Germline-derived CDR1 and CDR2 are SGHAT and FQNNGV. This CDR3 spans 14 amino acids. Germline trimming cut 5 bases from V and 3 bases from J; bases unmatched to any gene: 4. CDR3 region: CASSPSGSYYEQYF. For the CDR3, the DNA is TGTGCCAGCAGCCCTAGCGGGAGTTACTACGAGCAGTACTTC.

V usage is TRBV28 and J usage is TRBJ2-7, with a possible D match to TRBD2 (6 bases). The V end lost 4 bases, the J end lost 6 bases, and 22 bases lay between the germline ends. CDR1 is MDHEN and CDR2 is SYDVKM in the germline V gene. The CDR3 is 16 residues long. The DNA of the CDR3 is TGTGCCAGCAGTTATCGGATTTGGGAGGAGGACCTCGAGCAGTACTTC. Its protein is CASSYRIWEEDLEQYF.

The chain joins TRBV5-8 to TRBJ2-1, with 7 positions matching TRBD2. CDR3 length: 18 amino acids. The ends lost 6 bases at V and 0 bases at J; junction bases unmatched: 15. Germline values: CDR1 SGHTS, CDR2 YDEGEE. In DNA form, the CDR3 reads TGTGCCAGCATCCGGGCACGCGGGAGAAGGAGCTCCTACAATGAGCAGTTCTTC. Its translation is CASIRARGRRSSYNEQFF.

This clone has only a few counts. This chain links TRBV19 with TRBJ2-1; 10 nucleotides line up with TRBD2. This CDR3 contains 16 residues. V dropped 6 bases and J dropped 0; count of bases not matched to a gene: 5. Germline V gives CDR1 LNHDA, CDR2 SQIVND (reference sequence). DNA for the CDR3: TGTGCCAGTAGATATAGCGGGAGGAGCTCCTACAATGAGCAGTTCTTC. This sequence encodes CASRYSGRSSYNEQFF.

The chain carries TRBV10-2 and TRBJ1-1; tentative D call: TRBD1 (6 bases). This CDR3 region has 13 residues. Germline CDR1 and CDR2: WSHSY and SAAADI. The V and J ends lost 5 bases and 2 bases respectively, with 9 bases between them. The CDR3 bases are TGCGCCAGCAGTTTTGGGACAAACACTGAAGCTTTCTTT. Its protein is CASSFGTNTEAFF.

The genes are TRBV27 and TRBJ2-5; 9 bases are a match to TRBD2. The V gene's germline CDR1 is MNHEY and CDR2 SMNVEV (reference sequence). There are 14 residues in the CDR3. V trimming: 8 bases; J trimming: 0 bases; junction bases outside the gene matches: 4. The CDR3 sequence is CASWGLAYQETQYF. In DNA, the CDR3 is TGTGCCAGCTGGGGACTAGCCTACCAAGAGACCCAGTACTTC.

The chain links TRBV15 to TRBJ2-1; TRBD2 aligns across 9 bases. The length of the CDR3 is 17 residues. Germline V CDR1 and CDR2: LNHNV, YYDKDF (reference sequence). V was pared by 0 bases and J by 4 bases, with 7 bases of the junction left unmatched. The CDR3 DNA reads as TGTGCCACCAGCAGAGACCCCGCAGCGGGGGGATACAATGAGCAGTTCTTC. It specifies CATSRDPAAGGYNEQFF.

This chain's CDR3 is CASSSPRGLAGELFF. CDR3 in DNA: TGTGCCAGCAGTTCGCCCAGGGGGCTGGCCGGGGAGCTGTTTTTT. The chain recombines TRBV27 with TRBJ2-2; 8 nucleotides agree with TRBD1. J lost 6 bases, V lost 4 bases, and 7 bases had no gene match. From germline, CDR1 is MNHEY and CDR2 SMNVEV (reference sequence). CDR3 length: 15 residues.

This sequence joins TRBV11-2 and TRBJ2-3; D is ambiguous. CDR1 is SGHAT and CDR2 is FQNNGV in the germline V gene. The CDR3 runs to 13 residues. Trimming took 2 bases from V and 6 from J, leaving 9 bases between them. CDR3 loop: CASSLTGVDTQYF. The CDR3 DNA sequence: TGTGCCAGCAGCTTAACCGGAGTGGATACGCAGTATTTT.

V usage is TRBV30 and J usage is TRBJ1-1, with D possibly TRBD1 on 5 matching bases. V lost 6 bases and J lost 4, with 15 bases in between. Germline CDR1 is GTSNPN and CDR2 is SVGIG (reference sequence). The CDR3 is 13 amino acids. CDR3 amino acids: CACGAVGGTEAFF. The CDR3 nucleotides are TGTGCCTGCGGAGCGGTGGGGGGCACTGAAGCTTTCTTT.

The V call is TRBV5-4, the J call TRBJ2-3, with 9 bases fitting TRBD1. The V gene end was trimmed by 3 bases and the J gene end by 3 bases; junction bases not matched to a gene: 5. CDR3 length: 15 residues. Germline V gene lookup returns CDR1 SGHNT and CDR2 YYREEE (reference sequence). CDR3 in DNA: TGTGCCAGCAGCTCTACAGGGGGCGTGACAGATACGCAGTATTTT. Encoded protein: CASSSTGGVTDTQYF.

In this sample, this clone turned up a few times. This chain joins TRBV29-1 and TRBJ1-3; tentatively, D is TRBD1 (5 bases). The CDR3 totals 13 residues. The germline V gene encodes CDR1 SQVTM and CDR2 ANQGSEA. Trimming removed 7 bases at V and 4 bases at J, with 14 bases between. CDR3: CSGGHSLGNTIYF. In nucleotides, the CDR3 is TGCAGCGGCGGACATTCACTGGGAAACACCATATATTTT.

V is TRBV5-4 and J is TRBJ1-2; a possible D gene is TRBD1 (6 bases). Per germline, CDR1 SGHNT and CDR2 YYREEE (reference sequence). This CDR3 is 15 amino acids long. Trimming took off 2 bases at V and 3 bases at J, with 14 bases between the two ends. The CDR3 DNA is TGTGCCAGCAGCTTTCGCCCAGGGGACCACTATGGCTACACCTTC. Amino acids: CASSFRPGDHYGYTF.

V usage is TRBV9 and J usage is TRBJ2-7; 7 bases align to TRBD2. The V segment lost 4 bases and the J segment 3 bases; nucleotides outside the gene matches: 10. This CDR3 comprises 15 residues. Germline V CDR1 and CDR2: SGDLS, YYNGEE. The CDR3 DNA is TGTGCCAGCAGCCCAGGGAGGGCAGCGGTCTACGAGCAGTACTTC. This sequence encodes CASSPGRAAVYEQYF.

The J gene is TRBJ2-2, the V gene TRBV5-1; TRBD2 might be the D (5 bases). V shed 0 bases and J shed 6 bases, with 12 bases lying between them. Germline values: CDR1 SGHRS, CDR2 YFSETQ. This CDR3 region has 15 residues. The DNA of the CDR3 is TGCGCCAGCAGCTTGGCGCTAGGAGGCTCCGGGGAGCTGTTTTTT. It translates to CASSLALGGSGELFF.

The chain links TRBV7-2 to TRBJ2-3; a possible D gene is TRBD2 (5 bases). V gave up 4 bases and J gave up 4 bases, with 15 bases separating them. Germline CDR1 is SGHTA and CDR2 is FQGNSA. The CDR3 runs to 15 residues. The CDR3 reads CASSSPGKPPDTQYF. CDR3 bases: TGTGCCAGCAGCTCCCCGGGAAAGCCCCCAGATACGCAGTATTTT.

The V call is TRBV11-2, the J call TRBJ1-3, with D perhaps matching TRBD1 (6 bases). The CDR3 length is 14 residues. Germline V CDR1 and CDR2: SGHAT, FQNNGV. V was clipped by 6 bases and J by 3 bases, with 12 bases between them. The CDR3 is CASSLWGLGNTIYF. The CDR3 DNA follows: TGTGCCAGCAGTCTCTGGGGGCTTGGAAACACCATATATTTT.

The V call is TRBV28, the J call TRBJ1-6; 7 positions match TRBD1. Germline trimming cut 8 bases from V and 8 bases from J; bases unmatched to any gene: 12. The germline V gene encodes CDR1 MDHEN and CDR2 SYDVKM. The CDR3 runs 15 residues. In DNA form, the CDR3 reads TGTGCCAGCCTTGCTTCGACAGGGATCTATTCACCCCTCCACTTT. This encodes CASLASTGIYSPLHF.

V and J are TRBV5-1 and TRBJ2-5; no clear D gene. The germline gives CDR1 SGHRS, CDR2 YFSETQ. V lost 1 base and J 5 bases, leaving 12 bases between the germline ends. The CDR3 spans 14 residues. Here the CDR3 DNA reads TGCGCCAGCAGCTTGCACGGAGAAGGCGAGACCCAGTACTTC. It encodes CASSLHGEGETQYF.

The V gene is TRBV4-2, the J gene TRBJ1-3; 8 bases match TRBD1. Germline V lookup: CDR1 LGHNA, CDR2 YNFKEQ. J gave up 4 bases and V 2 bases, and 4 bases lay outside the gene matches. This CDR3 has 15 residues. CDR3 DNA: TGTGCCAGCAGCCAATCGACAGGGGACGGAAACACCATATATTTT. This gives the protein CASSQSTGDGNTIYF.